This T cell receptor beta chain stems from a study of blood T cell repertoires in COVID-19. Libraries were prepared by immunoSEQ multiplex PCR; TCRdb keeps only in-frame clonotypes and omits some of them. Here the sample spans about 120,000 clones, about 79% being singletons. CDR3 length: 15 residues. Germline V lookup: CDR1 LGHNA, CDR2 YNFKEQ. Trimming cost V 0 bases and J 6 bases, with 14 bases left between them. The sequenced material came from peripheral blood. The source is a woman older than 75 with acute or convalescent COVID-19. The chain joins TRBV4-2 to TRBJ1-2, with D unresolved. The CDR3 region is CASSQDDRGGNGYTF. Written as DNA, the CDR3 is TGTGCCAGCAGCCAAGATGATCGAGGAGGGAATGGCTACACCTTC.